The 19 T cell receptor beta chains below come from one sample, sequenced in a study of T-cell memory formation after mild COVID-19. TCRdb re-called the 5' RACE reads with MiXCR, one entry per CDR3 protein. The sample includes approximately 230,000 distinct CDR3 sequences, roughly 17% of them seen just once. Sequencing was done on a sample of PBMCs or a T cell subset sorted from them (not recorded which). Receptor source: a man younger than 35 who had mild COVID-19 (a few samples of this study predate the infection). Cell type and time point are not known.

The rearrangement links TRBV29-1 to TRBJ1-2; TRBD1 matches at 7 bases. The junction had 8 bases not matched to a gene; V was cut back by 1 base and J by 3 bases. Germline V CDR1 and CDR2: SQVTM, ANQGSEA. This CDR3 has 15 amino acids. CDR3 DNA: TGCAGCGTTGAAGGGAGTAGGGGGCGGGACTATGGCTACACCTTC. It codes for CSVEGSRGRDYGYTF.

J is TRBJ2-1 and V is TRBV7-2, with TRBD2 matching 10 bases. The germline gives CDR1 SGHTA, CDR2 FQGNSA. The CDR3 contains 15 residues. Trimming took 7 bases from V and 3 from J; bases not matched to a gene: 6. The CDR3 sequence: CASTSGGAIYNEQFF. DNA of the CDR3: TGTGCCAGCACCAGCGGGGGGGCCATCTACAATGAGCAGTTCTTC.

The rearrangement links TRBV4-2 to TRBJ1-4; TRBD1 matches 9 bases. Germline lookup yields CDR1 LGHNA and CDR2 YNFKEQ. J lost 10 bases, V lost 1 base, and 4 bases had no gene match. The CDR3 loop spans 14 amino acids. CDR3 residues: CASSQGQGGGKLFF. The CDR3 coding sequence is TGTGCCAGCAGCCAAGGACAGGGGGGCGGAAAACTGTTTTTT.

Only a few counts were recorded for this clonotype. This rearrangement joins TRBV20-1 to TRBJ1-5; D may be TRBD1 (5 bases). This CDR3 comprises 17 residues. The germline V gene has CDR1 DFQATT and CDR2 SNEGSKA (reference sequence). V gave up 3 bases and J gave up 3 bases, with 21 bases separating them. The CDR3 coding sequence is TGCAGTGCTAGTGACCCCGTCCGGGACGGATACAATCAGCCCCAGCATTTT. It specifies CSASDPVRDGYNQPQHF.

This clonotype was detected only a few times. This rearrangement joins TRBV24-1 to TRBJ2-5, with D perhaps matching TRBD2 (5 bases). The CDR3 consists of 14 residues. In germline, CDR1 is KGHDR, CDR2 SFDVKD. Between the trimmed V and J ends, which lost 7 bases and 5 bases, there was a span of 16 bases. CDR3 protein: CATRASGGEETQYF. The CDR3, as DNA: TGTGCCACCAGAGCCTCCGGAGGAGAGGAGACCCAGTACTTC.

The chain recombines TRBV20-1 with TRBJ1-5; D is uncertain. CDR1 is DFQATT, CDR2 SNEGSKA, per germline (reference sequence). Trimming took off 2 bases at V and 6 bases at J, with 14 bases between the two ends. This CDR3 region has 14 residues. CDR3 nucleotide sequence: TGCAGTGCTAGAACCCCGCGGGTCGGTCAGCCCCAGCATTTT. Translating gives CSARTPRVGQPQHF.

A few counts support this clonotype. The chain combines TRBV11-3 with TRBJ2-3, with unresolved D. V gave up 0 bases and J gave up 7 bases, with 5 bases separating them. CDR1 is SGHNT, CDR2 YENEEA, per germline. The CDR3 totals 12 residues. CDR3 in DNA: TGTGCCAGCAGCTTAGACGGGCATACGCAGTATTTT. This sequence encodes CASSLDGHTQYF.

In this sample, this clonotype turned up a few times. The chain recombines TRBV7-2 with TRBJ1-5; D gene ambiguous. This CDR3 region has 14 residues. Trimming shortened V by 3 bases and J by 7 bases, and 13 bases separated the two germline ends. CDR1 SGHTA and CDR2 FQGNSA come from the germline V gene. In DNA, the CDR3 is TGTGCCAGCAGCTTTTTTGCAGGTCACCAGCCCCAGCATTTT. Translated: CASSFFAGHQPQHF.

V usage is TRBV27 and J usage is TRBJ2-5, with 9 bases aligning to TRBD2. The junction had 12 bases not matched to a gene; V was cut back by 3 bases and J by 4 bases. Germline lookup yields CDR1 MNHEY and CDR2 SMNVEV (reference sequence). The CDR3 sequence is 17 residues long. Written as DNA, the CDR3 is TGTGCCAGCAGTTTTCCCGGAGAGGGACTAGCAGCAGAGACCCAGTACTTC. It encodes CASSFPGEGLAAETQYF.

The chain combines TRBV5-4 with TRBJ2-5; 8 bases agree with TRBD2. Germline assignment: CDR1 SGHNT and CDR2 YYREEE (reference sequence). The CDR3 has 16 residues. Trimming removed 4 bases from V and 2 bases from J; junction bases left unmatched: 10. CDR3 nucleotide sequence: TGTGCCAGCAGCCCCCTAGGTAGCGGGGAGCAAGAGACCCAGTACTTC. It encodes CASSPLGSGEQETQYF.

This clonotype was seen only a few times. The rearrangement links TRBV2 to TRBJ2-5; no definite D call. The CDR3 covers 12 residues. From germline, CDR1 is SNHLY and CDR2 FYNNEI. The ends were cut back, 6 bases at V and 5 bases at J, with 10 bases in the middle. This CDR3 is CASRSTGETQYF. CDR3 nucleotide sequence: TGTGCCAGCAGGAGTACGGGTGAGACCCAGTACTTC.

The genes are TRBV3-1 and TRBJ2-3; 9 nucleotides match TRBD2. Germline-derived CDR1 and CDR2 are LGHDT and YNNKEL (reference sequence). V trimming: 4 bases; J trimming: 6 bases; junction bases outside the gene matches: 17. The CDR3 extends over 18 amino acids. CDR3 region: CASSLGPHGTSLGDTQYF. CDR3 nucleotides: TGTGCCAGCAGCCTGGGCCCGCACGGGACTAGCCTGGGGGATACGCAGTATTTT.

The chain joins TRBV5-1 to TRBJ2-1, with 10 bases aligning to TRBD2. From germline, CDR1 is SGHRS and CDR2 YFSETQ. The CDR3 sequence is 15 residues long. Trimming removed 4 bases from V and 13 bases from J; junction bases left unmatched: 14. The CDR3 nucleotides are TGCGCCAGCAGCCCCCAGCCAGCGGGGGGGCCCAAACAGTTCTTC. Its protein is CASSPQPAGGPKQFF. Looking up the rest from reference TRBV5-1 and TRBJ2-1 gives the full variable domain: KAGVTQTPRYLIKTRGQQVTLSCSPISGHRSVSWYQQTPGQGLQFLFEYFSETQRNKGNFPGRFSGRQFSNSRSEMNVSTLELGDSALYLCASSPQPAGGPKQFFGPGTRLTVL.

The V call is TRBV12-3 or TRBV12-4, the J call TRBJ2-1, with D possibly matching TRBD2 (5 bases). The CDR3 runs to 12 residues. Deletions cut 11 bases from V and 3 bases from J, with 11 bases between. DNA for the CDR3: TGTGCCCTACGACGGGACTACAATGAGCAGTTCTTC. Its translation: CALRRDYNEQFF.

The chain has TRBV7-8 and TRBJ2-4; 7 bases line up with TRBD1. Germline V gene data show CDR1 as SGHVS and CDR2 as FQNEAQ. The CDR3 sequence is 18 residues long. The trim removed 3 bases at V and 0 bases at J, leaving 11 bases unmatched. For the CDR3, the DNA is TGTGCCAGCAGCTTTCGGCCGGGGACAGCTCTAGCCAAAAACATTCAGTACTTC. Translating gives CASSFRPGTALAKNIQYF. The full variable domain, with the rest looked up from reference TRBV7-8 and TRBJ2-4, is GAGVSQSPRYKVAKRGQDVALRCDPISGHVSLFWYQQALGQGPEFLTYFQNEAQLDKSGLPSDRFFAERPEGSVSTLKIQRTQQEDSAVYLCASSFRPGTALAKNIQYFGAGTRLSVL.

This clonotype showed up just a few times. J is TRBJ1-1 and V is TRBV7-3, with TRBD1 as a possible D gene (5 bases). The CDR3 is made up of 15 amino acids. Germline values: CDR1 SGHTA, CDR2 FQGTGA. V gave up 0 bases and J gave up 4 bases, with 12 bases separating them. The CDR3 bases are TGTGCCAGCAGCTTAACAGGGGCGGTAAGCACTGAAGCTTTCTTT. Translation gives CASSLTGAVSTEAFF.

This clonotype occurred many times. The CDR3 spells CASSYEDRGGYTF. The CDR3 coding sequence is TGTGCCAGCAGTTACGAGGACAGGGGTGGCTACACCTTC. The chain couples TRBV6-5 to TRBJ1-2; 9 bases match TRBD1. Germline V gives CDR1 MNHEY, CDR2 SVGAGI. After removal of 2 bases from V and 7 bases from J, the junction contained 2 bases not matched to a gene. This CDR3 has 13 amino acids.

The chain carries TRBV11-2 and TRBJ2-5; D gene uncertain. This CDR3 contains 13 residues. Germline lookup yields CDR1 SGHAT and CDR2 FQNNGV. V was clipped by 6 bases and J by 5 bases, with 13 bases between them. The CDR3 DNA sequence: TGTGCCAGCAGGCCCCTTCGGATGGAGACCCAGTACTTC. Residues: CASRPLRMETQYF.

This clonotype was recorded a few times. V usage is TRBV7-9 and J usage is TRBJ2-5; TRBD1 matches 10 bases. The CDR3 has 16 amino acids. The V gene's germline CDR1 is SEHNR and CDR2 FQNEAQ (reference sequence). With V trimmed by 4 bases and J by 7 bases, 12 bases remained unmatched. The CDR3 coding sequence is TGTGCCAGCAGCTCACCTGGACAGGGGGTTTACTCGACCCAGTACTTC. Translated: CASSSPGQGVYSTQYF.